Only one count was recorded for the clone carrying this TCR beta chain. Its antigen is as yet unknown. The record originates from a study of cytotoxic CD8 clonotypes in ibrutinib-treated CLL. General study results and limits: Measured clonality at baseline was greater than in age-matched healthy donors and tracked with circulating CD8+ T-cell counts.

Libraries were prepared by immunoSEQ multiplex PCR; TCRdb keeps only in-frame clonotypes and omits some of them. The sample shows tens of thousands of clones, 50% to 65% of them seen only once. Trimming at V came to 1 base and at J to 7 bases, leaving 7 bases not matched to a gene. Looked up from germline, CDR1 is MGHRA and CDR2 is YSYEKL. The CDR3 has 15 amino acids. The gene calls are TRBV4-1 and TRBJ1-2; TRBD1 aligns across 9 bases. This specimen consisted of PBMCs, obtained at disease progression, from a patient treated with ibrutinib. This receptor was taken from a human donor with chronic lymphocytic leukemia. CDR3 protein: CASSQVPGQGFGYTF. CDR3 DNA: TGCGCCAGCAGCCAAGTCCCGGGACAGGGCTTTGGCTACACCTTC.